This entry is about one TCR beta chain. Naive CD8 cells lacked CD45RO and underwent positive selection for CCR7, leaving out terminally differentiated effector memory CD45RA+ cells. The sample belongs to a study of shared clonotypes between healthy human individuals. In the sorted-subset replicate PCRs, 200 ng DNA, roughly 30,000 T cell genomes, was used. Produced via immunoSEQ multiplex PCR; TCRdb's table is partial and in-frame only. The sample records roughly 1,800,000 clones, approximately 95% being singletons. The germline CDR1 and CDR2 sequences are WSHSY and SAAADI. The V end was cut by 2 bases, the J end by 8 bases, with 9 bases between. The CDR3 is 12 amino acids.

Specimen: naive CD8+ T cells sorted from blood. The chain couples TRBV10-2 to TRBJ1-1, with D unclear. The sequence was collected from a man between 18 and 29 years old in good health. The DNA for the CDR3 is TGCGCCAGCAGTGAGACCACACCGGAAGCTTTCTTT. Its protein product is CASSETTPEAFF.